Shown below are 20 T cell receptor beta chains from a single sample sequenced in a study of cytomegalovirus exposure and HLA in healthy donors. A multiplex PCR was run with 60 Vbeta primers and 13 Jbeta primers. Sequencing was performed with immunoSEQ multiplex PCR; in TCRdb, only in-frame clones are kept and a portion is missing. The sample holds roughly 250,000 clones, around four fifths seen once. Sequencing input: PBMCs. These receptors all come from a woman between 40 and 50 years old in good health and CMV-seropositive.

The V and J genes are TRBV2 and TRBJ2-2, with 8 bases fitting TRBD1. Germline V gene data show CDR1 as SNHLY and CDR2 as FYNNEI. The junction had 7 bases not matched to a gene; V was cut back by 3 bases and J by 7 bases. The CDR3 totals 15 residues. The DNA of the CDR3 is TGTGCCAGCAGTGATGTAGACAGGGGAGGCGGGGAGCTGTTTTTT. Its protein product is CASSDVDRGGGELFF.

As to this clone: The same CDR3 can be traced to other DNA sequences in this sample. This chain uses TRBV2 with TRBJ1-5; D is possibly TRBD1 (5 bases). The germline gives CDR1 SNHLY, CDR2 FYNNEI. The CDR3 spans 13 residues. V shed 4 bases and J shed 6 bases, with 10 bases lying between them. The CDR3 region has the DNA TGTGCCAGCAGTGCGGGGGAGGTTCAGCCCCAGCATTTT. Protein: CASSAGEVQPQHF.

The CDR3: CASSQDLGGYNSPLHF. The DNA for the CDR3 is TGTGCCAGCAGCCAAGATCTCGGGGGTTATAATTCACCCCTCCACTTT. The chain has TRBV4-2 and TRBJ1-6, with D maybe TRBD1 (5 bases). V was trimmed by 0 bases and J by 4 bases, leaving 10 bases between them. CDR1 is LGHNA, CDR2 YNFKEQ, per germline. The CDR3 contains 16 residues.

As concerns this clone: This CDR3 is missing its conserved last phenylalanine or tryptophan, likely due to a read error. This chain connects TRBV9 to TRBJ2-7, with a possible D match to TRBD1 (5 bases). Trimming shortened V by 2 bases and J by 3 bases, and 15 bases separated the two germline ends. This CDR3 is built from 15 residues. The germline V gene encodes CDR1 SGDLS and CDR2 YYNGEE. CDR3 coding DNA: TGTGCCAGCAGCGTTCAGACAGTAAGCTACTACGAGCAGTACCTC. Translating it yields CASSVQTVSYYEQYL.

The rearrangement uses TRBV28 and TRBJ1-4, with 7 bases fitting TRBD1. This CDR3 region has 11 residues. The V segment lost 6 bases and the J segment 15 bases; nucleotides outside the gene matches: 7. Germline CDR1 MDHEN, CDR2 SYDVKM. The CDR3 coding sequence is TGTGCCAGCAGCACCGGGACAGCCGTGTTTTTT. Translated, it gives CASSTGTAVFF. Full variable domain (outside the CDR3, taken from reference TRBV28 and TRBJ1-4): DVKVTQSSRYLVKRTGEKVFLECVQDMDHENMFWYRQDPGLGLRLIYFSYDVKMKEKGDIPEGYSVSREKKERFSLILESASTNQTSMYLCASSTGTAVFFGSGTQLSVL.

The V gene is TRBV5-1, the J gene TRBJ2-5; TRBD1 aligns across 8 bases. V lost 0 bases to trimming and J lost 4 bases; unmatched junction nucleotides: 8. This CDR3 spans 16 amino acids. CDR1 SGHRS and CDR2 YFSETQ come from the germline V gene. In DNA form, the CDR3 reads TGCGCCAGCAGCTTGGAGTGGACAGGGAAGGGAGAGACCCAGTACTTC. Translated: CASSLEWTGKGETQYF.

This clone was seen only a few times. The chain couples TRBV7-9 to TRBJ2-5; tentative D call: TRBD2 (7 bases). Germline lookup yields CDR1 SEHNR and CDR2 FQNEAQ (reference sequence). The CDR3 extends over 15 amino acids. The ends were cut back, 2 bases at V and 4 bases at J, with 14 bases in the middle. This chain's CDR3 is CASSLYEGGGETQYF. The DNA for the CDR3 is TGTGCCAGCAGCTTATATGAGGGAGGGGGAGAGACCCAGTACTTC.

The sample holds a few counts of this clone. The CDR3: CASSSASGSPSYEQYF. DNA of the CDR3: TGTGCCAGCAGTAGCGCTAGCGGGAGCCCCTCCTACGAGCAGTACTTC. The rearrangement joins TRBV2 to TRBJ2-7; 10 bases map to TRBD2. After removal of 5 bases from V and 0 bases from J, the junction contained 7 bases not matched to a gene. The CDR3 has 16 amino acids. CDR1 is SNHLY, CDR2 FYNNEI, per germline.

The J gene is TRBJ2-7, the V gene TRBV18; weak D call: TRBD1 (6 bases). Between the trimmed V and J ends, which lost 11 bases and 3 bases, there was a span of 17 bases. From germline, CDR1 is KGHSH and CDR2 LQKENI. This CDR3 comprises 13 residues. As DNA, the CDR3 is TGTGCCTCCTCCGGGACAAATCTCTACGAGCAGTACTTC. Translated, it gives CASSGTNLYEQYF.

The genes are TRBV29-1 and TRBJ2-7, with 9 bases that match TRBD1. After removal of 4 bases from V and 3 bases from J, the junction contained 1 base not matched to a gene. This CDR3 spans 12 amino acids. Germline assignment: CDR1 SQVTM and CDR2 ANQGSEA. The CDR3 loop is CSVATGGYEQYF. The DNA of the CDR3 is TGCAGCGTTGCGACAGGGGGCTACGAGCAGTACTTC.

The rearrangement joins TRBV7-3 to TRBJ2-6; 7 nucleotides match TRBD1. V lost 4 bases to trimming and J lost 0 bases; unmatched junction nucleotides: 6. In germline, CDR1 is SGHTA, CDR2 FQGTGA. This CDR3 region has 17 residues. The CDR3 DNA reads TGTGCCAGCAGCTCGAGGACAGGCGACTCTGGGGCCAACGTCCTGACTTTC. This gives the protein CASSSRTGDSGANVLTF.

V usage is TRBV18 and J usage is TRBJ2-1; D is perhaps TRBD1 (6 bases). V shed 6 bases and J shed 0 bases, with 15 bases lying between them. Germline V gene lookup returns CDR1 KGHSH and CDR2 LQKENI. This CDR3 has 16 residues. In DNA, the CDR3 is TGTGCCAGCTCGTCAGACAGGCAAAGCTCCTACAATGAGCAGTTCTTC. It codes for CASSSDRQSSYNEQFF.

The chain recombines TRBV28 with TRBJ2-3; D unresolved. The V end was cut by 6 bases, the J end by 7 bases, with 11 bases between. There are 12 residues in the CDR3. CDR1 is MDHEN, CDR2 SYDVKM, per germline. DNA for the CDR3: TGTGCCAGCAGCCCCCCGCGGAATACGCAGTATTTT. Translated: CASSPPRNTQYF.

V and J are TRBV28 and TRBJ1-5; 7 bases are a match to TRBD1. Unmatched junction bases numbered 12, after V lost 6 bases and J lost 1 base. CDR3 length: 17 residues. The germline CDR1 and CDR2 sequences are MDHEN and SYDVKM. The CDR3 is CASRLTPRGNSNQPQHF. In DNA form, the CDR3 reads TGTGCCAGCAGATTGACACCCAGGGGGAACAGCAATCAGCCCCAGCATTTT.

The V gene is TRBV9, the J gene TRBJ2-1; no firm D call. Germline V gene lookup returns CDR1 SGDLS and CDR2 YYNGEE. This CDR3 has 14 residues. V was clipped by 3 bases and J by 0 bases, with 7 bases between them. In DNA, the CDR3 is TGTGCCAGCAGCGATGGCCTCTCCTACAATGAGCAGTTCTTC. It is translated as CASSDGLSYNEQFF.

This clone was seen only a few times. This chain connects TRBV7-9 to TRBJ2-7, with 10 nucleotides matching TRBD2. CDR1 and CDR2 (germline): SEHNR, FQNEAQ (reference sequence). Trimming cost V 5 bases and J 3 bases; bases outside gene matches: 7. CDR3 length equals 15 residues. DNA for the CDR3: TGTGCCAGCAGCCCCCGGACTAGCGGCCTCTACGAGCAGTACTTC. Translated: CASSPRTSGLYEQYF.

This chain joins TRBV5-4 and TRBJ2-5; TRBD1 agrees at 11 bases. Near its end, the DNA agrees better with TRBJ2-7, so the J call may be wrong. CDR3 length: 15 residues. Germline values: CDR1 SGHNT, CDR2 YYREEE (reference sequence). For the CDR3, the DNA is TGTGCCAGCAGCTCCTGGACAGGGGGCGTCTACGAGCAGTACTTC. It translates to CASSSWTGGVYEQYF.

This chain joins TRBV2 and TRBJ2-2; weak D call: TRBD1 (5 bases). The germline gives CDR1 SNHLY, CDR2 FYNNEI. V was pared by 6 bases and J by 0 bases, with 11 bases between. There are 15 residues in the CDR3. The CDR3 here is CASSLDSPNTGELFF. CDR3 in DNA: TGTGCCAGCAGCTTAGACAGCCCGAACACCGGGGAGCTGTTTTTT.

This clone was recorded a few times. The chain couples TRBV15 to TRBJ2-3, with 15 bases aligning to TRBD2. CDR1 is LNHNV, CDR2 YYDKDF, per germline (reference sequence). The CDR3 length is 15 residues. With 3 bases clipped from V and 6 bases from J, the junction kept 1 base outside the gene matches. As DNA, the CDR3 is TGTGCCACCAGCAGCGGACTAGCGGGAGGGGATACGCAGTATTTT. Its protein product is CATSSGLAGGDTQYF.

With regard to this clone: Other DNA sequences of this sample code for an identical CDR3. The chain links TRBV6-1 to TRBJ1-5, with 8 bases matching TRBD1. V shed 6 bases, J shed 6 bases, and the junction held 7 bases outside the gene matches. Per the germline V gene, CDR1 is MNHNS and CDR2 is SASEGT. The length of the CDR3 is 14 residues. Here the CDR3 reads CASSADRVGQPQHF. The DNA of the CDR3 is TGTGCCAGCAGCGCGGACAGGGTTGGTCAGCCCCAGCATTTT.